This passage covers 5 T cell receptor beta chains from one sample sequenced in a study of human T cells and chemical hapten exposure. One entry per CDR3 protein results from TCRdb running MiXCR on the RACE reads. The table records under 95,000 distinct CDR3 sequences, 8.5% to 9% of them present only once. The time point: healthy volunteer bleed at 2 weeks. Unfractionated whole blood yielded total RNA. Sequencing was carried out using whole blood. The receptors come from a female donor in good health. Some clones in this sample may be carry-over from other donors' samples.

This rearrangement joins TRBV4-3 to TRBJ2-3; perhaps TRBD2 as D (6 bases). Germline V lookup: CDR1 LGHNA, CDR2 YSLEER. CDR3 length: 15 residues. The V end lost 4 bases, the J end lost 4 bases, and 15 bases lay between the germline ends. The CDR3 sequence: CASSRGAGRADTQYF. The DNA for the CDR3 is TGCGCCAGCAGCCGAGGGGCGGGACGGGCAGATACGCAGTATTTT.

This clonotype was observed a few times. This chain joins TRBV10-3 and TRBJ1-1, with TRBD1 as a possible D gene (6 bases). The ends were cut back, 4 bases at V and 5 bases at J, with 11 bases in the middle. The CDR3 is 13 amino acids. The germline V gene encodes CDR1 ENHRY and CDR2 SYGVKD. CDR3 region: CAISATGPTEAFF. The CDR3 DNA reads as TGTGCCATCAGTGCGACAGGACCAACTGAAGCTTTCTTT.

The chain combines TRBV29-1 with TRBJ1-3, with TRBD1 matching 7 bases. The CDR3 extends over 13 amino acids. V dropped 5 bases and J dropped 3; count of bases not matched to a gene: 4. Germline CDR1 and CDR2: SQVTM and ANQGSEA. CDR3 bases: TGCAGCGTTACGACAGGGAATGGAAACACCATATATTTT. It is translated as CSVTTGNGNTIYF.

This clonotype was seen a handful of times. This chain connects TRBV20-1 to TRBJ2-6; D might be TRBD2 (5 bases). The CDR3 has 12 amino acids. Germline-derived CDR1 and CDR2 are DFQATT and SNEGSKA (reference sequence). The CDR3 DNA sequence: TGCAGCGTCCGGGGAGAGGGCAACGTCCTGACTTTC. This gives the protein CSVRGEGNVLTF.

V is TRBV2 and J is TRBJ1-2; no definite D call. V lost 4 bases and J lost 6, with 15 bases in between. In germline, CDR1 is SNHLY, CDR2 FYNNEI. The length of the CDR3 is 14 residues. The CDR3, as DNA: TGTGCCAGCAGTGGATTTGGCCTGGACCATGGCTACACCTTC. Encoded protein: CASSGFGLDHGYTF.